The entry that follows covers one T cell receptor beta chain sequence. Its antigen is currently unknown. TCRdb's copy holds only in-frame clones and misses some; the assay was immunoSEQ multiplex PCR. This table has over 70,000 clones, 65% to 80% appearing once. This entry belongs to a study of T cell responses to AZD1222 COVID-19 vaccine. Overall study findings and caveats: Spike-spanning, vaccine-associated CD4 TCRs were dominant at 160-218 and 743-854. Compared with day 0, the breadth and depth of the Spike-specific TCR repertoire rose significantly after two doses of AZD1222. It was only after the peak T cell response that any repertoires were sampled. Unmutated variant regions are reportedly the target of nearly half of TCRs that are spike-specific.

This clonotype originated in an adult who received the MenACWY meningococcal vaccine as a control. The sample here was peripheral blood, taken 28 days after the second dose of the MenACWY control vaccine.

The CDR3 region is CASSLASGAPNTGELFF. CDR3 DNA sequence: TGTGCCAGCAGCTTAGCGTCGGGGGCCCCGAACACCGGGGAGCTGTTTTTT. The chain employs TRBV7-2 and TRBJ2-2, with D perhaps TRBD1 or TRBD2 (6 bases each). CDR1 and CDR2 from the germline V gene are SGHTA and FQGNSA. The V end was cut by 0 bases, the J end by 0 bases, with 11 bases between. The CDR3 loop spans 17 amino acids.